The 24 T cell receptor beta chains listed next were all sequenced from one sample in a study of blood T cell repertoires in COVID-19. Repertoires were generated with immunoSEQ multiplex PCR, while TCRdb's copy carries only in-frame clones and drops some. The sample lists roughly 80,000 clones; about 83% were seen once. Input material: peripheral blood. Source of these receptors: a human donor in a cohort sampled during active COVID-19.

This clone was counted a single time. CDR3 coding DNA: TGTGCCACCAGTCGCCCCAGGACAGGGGTCTCTAATTCACCCCTCCACTTT. Encoded protein: CATSRPRTGVSNSPLHF. The V gene is TRBV15, the J gene TRBJ1-6; TRBD1 agrees at 9 bases. V lost 6 bases and J lost 6; bases outside the gene matches: 12. CDR3 length: 17 residues. Germline V gene sequence: CDR1 LNHNV, CDR2 YYDKDF (reference sequence).

Points on this clone: At the DNA level, this CDR3 is encoded by other sequences in the same sample as well. The rearrangement uses TRBV28 and TRBJ1-2; no definite D call. Per the germline V gene, CDR1 is MDHEN and CDR2 is SYDVKM. V lost 3 bases and J lost 4, with 3 bases in between. CDR3 length equals 11 residues. CDR3 DNA sequence: TGTGCCAGCAGTTTGCGCTATGGCTACACCTTC. Translation: CASSLRYGYTF.

The J gene is TRBJ2-7, the V gene TRBV21-1; the table's D gene call, TRBD2, was not cross checked with the DNA. TRBV21-1 is labeled a pseudogene. There are 13 residues in the CDR3. CDR3 sequence: CASRGRSSSEQYF. In DNA, the CDR3 is TGTGCCAGTCGCGGCCGGTCCTCCAGCGAGCAGTACTTC.

The J gene is TRBJ1-5, the V gene TRBV30; D possibly corresponds to TRBD1 (6 bases). The V and J ends lost 0 bases and 0 bases respectively, with 18 bases between them. Germline CDR1 reads GTSNPN; CDR2 reads SVGIG (reference sequence). The CDR3 runs to 18 residues. Here the CDR3 reads CAWSVKTGQGNSNQPQHF. Here the CDR3 DNA reads TGTGCCTGGAGTGTTAAAACGGGCCAGGGGAATAGCAATCAGCCCCAGCATTTT.

V and J are TRBV19 and TRBJ2-5; 11 positions match TRBD1. The V gene's germline CDR1 is LNHDA and CDR2 SQIVND (reference sequence). V trimming: 6 bases; J trimming: 4 bases; junction bases outside the gene matches: 10. This CDR3 has 16 residues. The CDR3 sequence: CASSLRSGTGGETQYF. The CDR3 coding sequence is TGTGCCAGTAGCCTCCGGAGCGGGACAGGGGGAGAGACCCAGTACTTC.

The chain employs TRBV10-1 and TRBJ2-3; 8 bases line up with TRBD2. J lost 2 bases, V lost 2 bases, and 9 bases had no gene match. CDR1 and CDR2 from the germline V gene are WNHNN and SYGVQD (reference sequence). This CDR3 comprises 17 residues. CDR3 nucleotides: TGCGCCAGCAGTGAGCGGGGGGGGCCGACACCCACAGATACGCAGTATTTT. Protein sequence: CASSERGGPTPTDTQYF.

The chain uses TRBV19 and TRBJ2-1; 10 bases line up with TRBD1. CDR3 length equals 14 residues. V was clipped by 7 bases and J by 3 bases; unmatched bases: 3. From germline, CDR1 is LNHDA and CDR2 SQIVND (reference sequence). The CDR3 DNA sequence: TGTGCCAGTAAAGGACAGGGGGTCTACAATGAGCAGTTCTTC. Protein product: CASKGQGVYNEQFF.

The chain carries TRBV10-3 and TRBJ2-6; D is undetermined. The CDR3 has 15 residues. Trimming pared 6 bases from V and 4 bases from J, leaving 13 bases between. Germline V CDR1 and CDR2: ENHRY, SYGVKD. Here the CDR3 DNA reads TGTGCCATCAGCCCGACATCATTAGGGGCCAACGTCCTGACTTTC. This encodes CAISPTSLGANVLTF.

The chain links TRBV5-4 to TRBJ2-7; D may be TRBD1 (5 bases). CDR3 length equals 16 residues. Germline CDR1 and CDR2: SGHNT and YYREEE (reference sequence). V gave up 3 bases and J gave up 6 bases, with 22 bases separating them. Written as DNA, the CDR3 is TGTGCCAGCAGCTCCGGTGGGTTCGAAGGGGAAGGCGAGCAGTACTTC. Amino acid sequence: CASSSGGFEGEGEQYF.

V is TRBV3-1 (or the pseudogene TRBV3-2) and J is TRBJ1-4, with TRBD1 matching over 7 bases. Germline CDR1 and CDR2: LGHDT and YNNKEL (reference sequence). The V segment lost 4 bases and the J segment 4 bases; nucleotides outside the gene matches: 12. The CDR3 covers 17 residues. The CDR3 region has the DNA TGTGCCAGCAGCCCTTGGGCCGGGACAGTCCATAATGAAAAACTGTTTTTT. It codes for CASSPWAGTVHNEKLFF.

The sample holds a few counts of this clone. The chain links TRBV21-1 to TRBJ2-7; whether TRBD1, the table's D call, matches the DNA was not checked. TRBV21-1 counts as a pseudogene. The CDR3 runs 9 residues. For the CDR3, the DNA is TGTGCCAGCAGCTCTCCAGGGTACTTC. It is translated as CASSSPGYF.

This rearrangement joins TRBV18 to TRBJ2-7, with D possibly being TRBD1 (5 bases). Germline V gene sequence: CDR1 KGHSH, CDR2 LQKENI. V lost 5 bases, J lost 5 bases, and 10 bases lay in between. This CDR3 region has 12 residues. Here the CDR3 DNA reads TGTGCCAGCTCAGTACAGGCCCACGAGCAGTACTTC. Amino acid sequence: CASSVQAHEQYF.

The chain joins TRBV4-2 to TRBJ2-3; D gene uncertain. V was trimmed by 2 bases and J by 5 bases, leaving 23 bases between them. The CDR3 covers 18 residues. Germline assignment: CDR1 LGHNA and CDR2 YNFKEQ. CDR3 DNA sequence: TGTGCCAGCAGCCAACGCGCGGTAGCCTTCTTCCAAGTAGATACGCAGTATTTT. The encoded protein is CASSQRAVAFFQVDTQYF.

This clone was observed once. The junction departs from the called germline gene at one end, perhaps through a read error. The gene calls are TRBV19 and TRBJ1-1; D is unresolved. Germline lookup yields CDR1 LNHDA and CDR2 SQIVND (reference sequence). The CDR3 has 10 amino acids. The CDR3 loop is CDMTGAEAFF. The CDR3 DNA sequence: TGCGATATGACGGGTGCTGAAGCTTTCTTT.

The chain combines TRBV28 with TRBJ1-4; 7 bases map to TRBD1. Trimming removed 4 bases from V and 6 bases from J; junction bases left unmatched: 8. The germline V gene encodes CDR1 MDHEN and CDR2 SYDVKM. The CDR3 runs 15 residues. CDR3 protein: CASSSPDRADEKLFF. The CDR3 region has the DNA TGTGCCAGCAGTTCCCCCGACAGGGCGGATGAAAAACTGTTTTTT.

The chain links TRBV7-8 to TRBJ1-1; TRBD1 matches 9 bases. The V and J ends lost 1 base and 1 base, in that order; junction bases with no gene match: 4. The CDR3 consists of 16 residues. The germline V gene encodes CDR1 SGHVS and CDR2 FQNEAQ. CDR3 region: CASSLVGQGRNTEAFF. The DNA for the CDR3 is TGTGCCAGCAGCTTAGTGGGACAGGGCAGGAACACTGAAGCTTTCTTT.

The V gene is TRBV5-4, the J gene TRBJ2-7; 16 nucleotides align to TRBD2. Trimming took 4 bases from V and 7 from J; bases not matched to a gene: 5. Per the germline V gene, CDR1 is SGHNT and CDR2 is YYREEE (reference sequence). There are 15 residues in the CDR3. CDR3: CASSPPGLAGGEQYF. The CDR3, as DNA: TGTGCCAGCAGCCCTCCGGGACTAGCGGGAGGGGAGCAGTACTTC. The whole variable domain, remainder taken from reference TRBV5-4 and TRBJ2-7, is ETGVTQSPTHLIKTRGQQVTLRCSSQSGHNTVSWYQQALGQGPQFIFQYYREEENGRGNFPPRFSGLQFPNYSSELNVNALELDDSALYLCASSPPGLAGGEQYFGPGTRLTVT.

The chain has TRBV19 and TRBJ1-4; tentatively, D is TRBD1 (6 bases). Germline-derived CDR1 and CDR2 are LNHDA and SQIVND (reference sequence). The CDR3 consists of 15 residues. V dropped 3 bases and J dropped 7 bases, with 15 bases sitting between them. CDR3 in amino acids: CASSIPARGGEKLFF. The CDR3, as DNA: TGTGCCAGTAGTATCCCTGCCAGGGGCGGTGAAAAACTGTTTTTT. The full variable domain, with the rest looked up from reference TRBV19 and TRBJ1-4, is DGGITQSPKYLFRKEGQNVTLSCEQNLNHDAMYWYRQDPGQGLRLIYYSQIVNDFQKGDIAEGYSVSREKKESFPLTVTSAQKNPTAFYLCASSIPARGGEKLFFGSGTQLSVL.

The chain has TRBV21-1 and TRBJ2-7; TRBD1 is the table's D call and was not checked against the DNA. TRBV21-1 is noted as a pseudogene. CDR3 size: 18 residues. CDR3 DNA sequence: TGTGCCAGCAGCAAAGGTAAAGGACAGGGTCGACCCCTTTGGGAGCAGTACTTC. Translating it yields CASSKGKGQGRPLWEQYF.

The V gene is TRBV5-4, the J gene TRBJ2-3; the match to TRBD2 covers 7 bases. With 3 bases clipped from V and 8 bases from J, the junction kept 15 bases outside the gene matches. The CDR3 runs 16 residues. Germline V gene lookup returns CDR1 SGHNT and CDR2 YYREEE (reference sequence). CDR3 bases: TGTGCCAGCAGCTACCCTAGCGGTTCCGTCAAGGGTACGCAGTATTTT. Its protein product is CASSYPSGSVKGTQYF.

V usage is TRBV15 and J usage is TRBJ1-1; 7 nucleotides match TRBD1. The CDR3 totals 13 residues. Looked up from germline, CDR1 is LNHNV and CDR2 is YYDKDF (reference sequence). The V gene end was trimmed by 0 bases and the J gene end by 8 bases; junction bases not matched to a gene: 3. The CDR3 DNA follows: TGTGCCACCAGCAGAGATCGGGACAGCGAAGCTTTCTTT. This codes for CATSRDRDSEAFF.

J is TRBJ2-3 and V is TRBV7-9; D may be TRBD1 (5 bases). This CDR3 contains 15 residues. Trimming cost V 0 bases and J 9 bases, with 16 bases left between them. Per germline, CDR1 SEHNR and CDR2 FQNEAQ (reference sequence). The CDR3 sequence: CASSLAGAGTATQYF. In DNA form, the CDR3 reads TGTGCCAGCAGCTTAGCAGGGGCTGGCACAGCCACGCAGTATTTT.

This clone came up once. This chain joins TRBV5-1 and TRBJ1-1, with D possibly TRBD1 on 5 matching bases. Germline V gives CDR1 SGHRS, CDR2 YFSETQ. Trimming stripped 1 base from V and 8 bases from J, with 12 bases between. The CDR3 contains 13 residues. This CDR3 reads CASSLRPRAEAFF. The CDR3 bases are TGCGCCAGCAGCTTGCGACCCAGGGCCGAAGCTTTCTTT.

This chain uses TRBV12-3 or TRBV12-4 with TRBJ2-1; 8 bases are a match to TRBD2. The CDR3 extends over 13 amino acids. J gave up 16 bases and V 5 bases, and 13 bases lay outside the gene matches. The CDR3 loop is CASSMMSGTRYFF. In DNA, the CDR3 is TGTGCCAGCAGTATGATGTCCGGGACTAGGTACTTCTTC.